A selection of T cell receptor beta chains follows, all from one sample in a study of circulating CD8 cells and anti-PD-1 response in melanoma. TCRdb called the reads again in MiXCR, with one record for every CDR3 protein. This sample has around 530 distinct CDR3 sequences, with roughly a tenth found just once. The material was CD8+ T cells from PBMCs, obtained at baseline or after one month of anti-PD-1 therapy (not recorded which). The source is a human donor with melanoma. Both conserved end residues are part of each CDR3. Fields, in order: J gene, V gene, CDR3 protein.

TRBJ2-7 TRBV28 CASSFGTANVFYEQYF
TRBJ2-7 TRBV7-2 CASSLERQGRFSSYEQYF
TRBJ2-1 TRBV25-1 CASSEVAGGPRSDEQFF
TRBJ2-7 TRBV19 CASTPSGSVSYEQYF
TRBJ2-7 TRBV10-3 CAISEGDEQYF
TRBJ2-1 TRBV2 CASSEAGGGDLLRNEQFF
TRBJ2-2 TRBV2 CASSENVNTGELFF
TRBJ2-7 TRBV7-2 CASSLAPASTYEQYF
TRBJ2-3 TRBV3-1 CASSLRGQGLADTQYF
TRBJ2-1 TRBV29-1 CSVFGTYPNEQFF
TRBJ2-3 TRBV2 CASSEWSTDTQYF
TRBJ2-3 TRBV28 CASSLAGTQYF
TRBJ2-7 TRBV6-2/TRBV6-3 CASTVDYSYEQYF
TRBJ2-1 TRBV19 CASSYTRYNEQFF
TRBJ2-3 TRBV28 CASTQPPWGSSTDTQYF
TRBJ2-5 TRBV29-1 CSVPLAEQETQYF
TRBJ1-1 TRBV20-1 CSAPQGEGTEAFF
TRBJ2-7 TRBV20-1 CSARVVSGYEQYF
TRBJ2-5 TRBV2 CASSSRVPMETQYF
TRBJ2-3 TRBV12-3/TRBV12-4 CASSVTRTDTQYF
TRBJ2-2 TRBV13 CAGGVLDTGELFF
TRBJ2-5 TRBV29-1 CSVEDPQGVSQETQYF
TRBJ2-7 TRBV20-1 CSAVGQGVYEQYF
TRBJ2-1 TRBV7-8 CASSLESLYLYNEQFF
TRBJ1-1 TRBV29-1 CSVDEGKNTEAFF